These 25 T cell receptor beta chains came from one sample sequenced in a study of read filtering for tumor transcriptome and immune sequencing. This library used 300 to 500 ng RNA and molecular barcoded adaptors spanning alpha/delta and beta/gamma chains. Via MiXCR, TCRdb re-called the reads, giving one row per CDR3 protein. Of around 6,000 distinct CDR3 sequences in the sample, about 20% were seen once. Sequenced sample: a population of CD138-negative cells sorted from bone marrow. The origin of the receptors is a donor at least 40 years old with multiple myeloma.

This clonotype has ten or more counts. V and J are TRBV20-1 and TRBJ1-5; a possible D gene is TRBD1 (6 bases). V was shortened by 4 bases and J by 6 bases, with 10 bases between the two germline ends. This CDR3 region has 12 residues. The germline V gene has CDR1 DFQATT and CDR2 SNEGSKA (reference sequence). The CDR3 protein is CSANRVSQPQHF. CDR3 in DNA: TGCAGTGCTAACAGGGTCAGTCAGCCCCAGCATTTT.

At least ten counts were recorded for this clonotype. The V gene is TRBV12-3 or TRBV12-4, the J gene TRBJ2-1; 9 bases are a match to TRBD1. The junction had 6 bases not matched to a gene; V was cut back by 3 bases and J by 6 bases. This CDR3 spans 15 amino acids. CDR3 protein: CASSLKQGAGNEQFF. The DNA for the CDR3 is TGTGCCAGCAGTTTGAAACAGGGGGCAGGCAATGAGCAGTTCTTC.

This clonotype showed up just a few times. A read error is possible here, since a much larger clone lies one base away. The chain has TRBV5-1 and TRBJ1-1; the D is unclear. The V gene's germline CDR1 is SGHRS and CDR2 YFSETQ. The CDR3 extends over 13 amino acids. CDR3: CACSLLGNTEAFF. CDR3 bases: TGCGCCTGCAGCCTACTGGGGAACACTGAAGCTTTCTTT.

Concerning this clonotype itself: It differs at one base from a far larger clone, so likely a read error. The chain has TRBV21-1 and TRBJ1-6; whether TRBD1, the table's D call, matches the DNA was not checked. TRBV21-1 is termed a pseudogene. The CDR3 runs 15 residues. The CDR3 bases are TGTGCCAGCAGCAAAGTGGGCGGGCGGTGGACTGAAGCTTCCTTT. This encodes CASSKVGGRWTEASF.

This clonotype is termed large. J is TRBJ2-7 and V is TRBV12-3 or TRBV12-4; no clear D gene. The CDR3 sequence is 16 residues long. The ends were cut back, 3 bases at V and 2 bases at J, with 17 bases in the middle. The CDR3 DNA follows: TGTGCCAGCAGTTTTGGGGTGGGTTTGATCCCCTACGAGCAGTACTTC. Protein sequence: CASSFGVGLIPYEQYF.

With regard to this clonotype: A read error is likely here: a far larger clone is one base away. In DNA, the CDR3 is TGTGCCAGCAGCTTTGGGGCAAGCTCTGGGGCCAACGTCCTGGCTTTC. It encodes CASSFGASSGANVLAF. The rearrangement joins TRBV9 to TRBJ2-6; maybe TRBD1 (5 bases). Germline CDR1 is SGDLS and CDR2 is YYNGEE. The CDR3 length is 16 residues.

This clonotype was found many times. The chain has TRBV7-9 and TRBJ2-1, with D possibly TRBD1 on 5 matching bases. V was clipped by 5 bases and J by 0 bases, with 23 bases between them. The germline V gene encodes CDR1 SEHNR and CDR2 FQNEAQ (reference sequence). The CDR3 contains 19 residues. Here the CDR3 DNA reads TGTGCCAGCAGCCCCCCGGTGAAGGGGCCCCGAAGCTCCTACAATGAGCAGTTCTTC. It codes for CASSPPVKGPRSSYNEQFF.

This chain links TRBV7-9 with TRBJ1-2; 7 nucleotides align to TRBD1. Germline CDR1 and CDR2: SEHNR and FQNEAQ (reference sequence). Trimming cost V 10 bases and J 3 bases; bases outside gene matches: 11. This CDR3 is built from 14 residues. The CDR3 sequence is CATFGQVEDYGYTF. In nucleotides, the CDR3 is TGTGCCACCTTTGGACAGGTTGAGGACTATGGCTACACCTTC.

V usage is TRBV7-9 and J usage is TRBJ1-1, with D tentatively TRBD1 (5 bases). CDR1 is SEHNR, CDR2 FQNEAQ, per germline (reference sequence). This CDR3 has 16 residues. V gave up 1 base and J gave up 2 bases, with 14 bases separating them. The CDR3 spells CASSLDRGQGNTEAFF. The CDR3 DNA reads TGTGCCAGCAGCTTAGACCGGGGCCAGGGTAACACTGAAGCTTTCTTT.

This clonotype showed up many times. The chain combines TRBV7-9 with TRBJ1-1; D gene uncertain. CDR3 size: 13 residues. Germline V gives CDR1 SEHNR, CDR2 FQNEAQ (reference sequence). With 2 bases removed from V and 0 bases from J, the gap between germline ends came to 4 bases. This CDR3 is CASSLNVNTEAFF. The DNA for the CDR3 is TGTGCCAGCAGCTTAAACGTGAACACTGAAGCTTTCTTT.

This clonotype was counted ten times or more. V gene TRBV29-1 combines with J gene TRBJ2-7, with D maybe TRBD1 (6 bases). V lost 6 bases, J lost 0 bases, and 12 bases lay in between. CDR3 length: 13 residues. Germline CDR1 reads SQVTM; CDR2 reads ANQGSEA. The CDR3, as DNA: TGCAGCGTCTGGACAGCGAGCTCCTACGAGCAGTACTTC. Translation gives CSVWTASSYEQYF.

This clonotype occurred many times. The chain links TRBV11-2 to TRBJ2-1; 7 bases are shared with TRBD2. J lost 2 bases, V lost 1 base, and 5 bases had no gene match. Germline values: CDR1 SGHAT, CDR2 FQNNGV. CDR3 length: 16 amino acids. CDR3 DNA: TGTGCCAGCAGCTTAGCGGGACTAAGCCCCTACAATGAGCAGTTCTTC. Translation: CASSLAGLSPYNEQFF.

By frequency in the sample, this clonotype is medium-sized (0.01 to 0.1%). This chain joins TRBV20-1 and TRBJ2-7, with 10 bases matching TRBD1. The germline CDR1 and CDR2 sequences are DFQATT and SNEGSKA (reference sequence). Losses at the gene ends were 3 bases for V and 7 bases for J; bases not matched to a gene: 9. This CDR3 has 14 amino acids. The CDR3 protein is CSARGQGPRGEQYF. For the CDR3, the DNA is TGCAGTGCTAGGGGACAGGGGCCCCGGGGGGAGCAGTACTTC.

In its sample, this clonotype was seen many times. The gene calls are TRBV4-1 and TRBJ1-2; 7 nucleotides match TRBD1. CDR1 and CDR2 from the germline V gene are MGHRA and YSYEKL. Germline trimming cut 7 bases from V and 8 bases from J; bases unmatched to any gene: 16. This CDR3 has 15 amino acids. CDR3 in amino acids: CASKMTGSELEGYTF. CDR3 nucleotides: TGCGCCAGCAAAATGACAGGGTCGGAACTGGAAGGCTACACCTTC.

This clonotype occurred many times. The genes are TRBV30 and TRBJ2-6; D remains ambiguous. The CDR3 is 15 amino acids. The germline V gene encodes CDR1 GTSNPN and CDR2 SVGIG (reference sequence). V lost 1 base and J lost 5, with 12 bases in between. The CDR3 DNA reads TGTGCCTGGAGTGGGACGTTTCTTTGGGCCAACGTCCTGACTTTC. Translating it yields CAWSGTFLWANVLTF. The variable domain in full, completed from reference TRBV30 and TRBJ2-6, reads SQTIHQWPATLVQPVGSPLSLECTVEGTSNPNLYWYRQAAGRGLQLLFYSVGIGQISSEVPQNLSASRPQDRQFILSSKKLLLSDSGFYLCAWSGTFLWANVLTFGAGSRLTVL.

This clonotype was seen many times. This sequence joins TRBV4-2 and TRBJ2-6; a weak D match, TRBD1 (6 bases). Trimming shortened V by 3 bases and J by 3 bases, and 15 bases separated the two germline ends. The CDR3 runs to 17 residues. Germline CDR1 LGHNA, CDR2 YNFKEQ. The CDR3 is CASSHNYRAIGANVLTF. The CDR3 region has the DNA TGTGCCAGCAGCCATAACTACAGGGCCATTGGGGCCAACGTCCTGACTTTC.

Regarding this clonotype: Sequence at one end of the junction differs from germline and may be a read error. The DNA of the CDR3 is TGTGCCAGCACCGTAGGGACTAGCGGGGGCCCTAGCATAGATACGCAGTATTTT. Translating gives CASTVGTSGGPSIDTQYF. This rearrangement joins TRBV7-9 to TRBJ2-3, with TRBD2 identical over 14 bases. Per germline, CDR1 SEHNR and CDR2 FQNEAQ (reference sequence). The CDR3 totals 18 residues.

This clonotype was observed many times. The chain is built from TRBV15 and TRBJ2-7; 8 positions agree with TRBD2. Unmatched junction bases numbered 10, after V lost 5 bases and J lost 1 base. This CDR3 contains 16 residues. Germline V lookup: CDR1 LNHNV, CDR2 YYDKDF (reference sequence). CDR3 in DNA: TGTGCCACCAGCCCCTTCGCCGGGACTAGTTCCTACGAGCAGTACTTC. This translates into CATSPFAGTSSYEQYF.

In its sample, this clonotype was seen many times. The chain couples TRBV20-1 to TRBJ2-7; the match to TRBD2 covers 12 bases. The CDR3 extends over 15 amino acids. Germline values: CDR1 DFQATT, CDR2 SNEGSKA (reference sequence). The trim removed 5 bases at V and 4 bases at J, leaving 9 bases unmatched. The CDR3 is CSASLAGGHPYEQYF. CDR3 DNA sequence: TGCAGTGCTTCACTAGCGGGAGGACATCCTTACGAGCAGTACTTC.

This clonotype occurred many times. The V call is TRBV9, the J call TRBJ2-2; maybe TRBD2 (7 bases). The CDR3 spans 15 residues. V dropped 1 base and J dropped 5 bases, with 12 bases sitting between them. CDR1 and CDR2 from the germline V gene are SGDLS and YYNGEE. The CDR3 is CASSVRGGVTGELFF. In nucleotides, the CDR3 is TGTGCCAGCAGCGTAAGGGGGGGAGTAACCGGGGAGCTGTTTTTT.

Comments on this clonotype: A read error likely explains this, since a far larger clone differs by one base. The chain joins TRBV6-5 to TRBJ1-5, with a possible D match to TRBD1 (5 bases). V was cut by 6 bases and J by 3 bases, with 18 bases left in between. Germline lookup yields CDR1 MNHEY and CDR2 SVGAGI. There are 16 residues in the CDR3. CDR3 bases: TGTGCCAGCAGCACAGCCCGGGACGGTTCCAATCAGCCCCAGCATTTT. Residues: CASSTARDGSNQPQHF.

The chain employs TRBV30 and TRBJ2-7; maybe TRBD1 (6 bases). V was shortened by 0 bases and J by 3 bases, with 12 bases between the two germline ends. The CDR3 totals 14 residues. Germline assignment: CDR1 GTSNPN and CDR2 SVGIG (reference sequence). CDR3 coding DNA: TGTGCCTGGAGTGTAGGGGGTCGGTTCTACGAGCAGTACTTC. This sequence encodes CAWSVGGRFYEQYF.

This clonotype occurred many times. The chain is built from TRBV7-8 and TRBJ2-7; the D gene is possibly TRBD2 (5 bases). This CDR3 has 16 amino acids. Germline-derived CDR1 and CDR2 are SGHVS and FQNEAQ. Trimming took 1 base from V and 0 from J, leaving 13 bases between them. The CDR3 is CASSLEVAPSSYEQYF. CDR3 nucleotides: TGTGCCAGCAGCTTAGAGGTAGCGCCTAGCTCCTACGAGCAGTACTTC. The complete variable domain, with remaining parts taken from reference TRBV7-8 and TRBJ2-7, reads GAGVSQSPRYKVAKRGQDVALRCDPISGHVSLFWYQQALGQGPEFLTYFQNEAQLDKSGLPSDRFFAERPEGSVSTLKIQRTQQEDSAVYLCASSLEVAPSSYEQYFGPGTRLTVT.

This clonotype was seen repeatedly, ten times or more. This chain uses TRBV20-1 with TRBJ2-1; 10 bases line up with TRBD2. With V trimmed by 7 bases and J by 4 bases, 13 bases remained unmatched. Germline-derived CDR1 and CDR2 are DFQATT and SNEGSKA (reference sequence). This CDR3 comprises 16 residues. The CDR3 DNA is TGCAGTGGAGGTGGGAGCGGGAGGGAAAGGTACAATGAGCAGTTCTTC. It translates to CSGGGSGRERYNEQFF.

This clonotype was observed many times. The chain has TRBV20-1 and TRBJ2-3; D gene uncertain. This CDR3 spans 13 amino acids. CDR1 DFQATT and CDR2 SNEGSKA come from the germline V gene (reference sequence). The ends were cut back, 1 base at V and 0 bases at J, with 5 bases in the middle. CDR3 bases: TGCAGTGCTAGAGTCCCTAGCACAGATACGCAGTATTTT. The encoded protein is CSARVPSTDTQYF.